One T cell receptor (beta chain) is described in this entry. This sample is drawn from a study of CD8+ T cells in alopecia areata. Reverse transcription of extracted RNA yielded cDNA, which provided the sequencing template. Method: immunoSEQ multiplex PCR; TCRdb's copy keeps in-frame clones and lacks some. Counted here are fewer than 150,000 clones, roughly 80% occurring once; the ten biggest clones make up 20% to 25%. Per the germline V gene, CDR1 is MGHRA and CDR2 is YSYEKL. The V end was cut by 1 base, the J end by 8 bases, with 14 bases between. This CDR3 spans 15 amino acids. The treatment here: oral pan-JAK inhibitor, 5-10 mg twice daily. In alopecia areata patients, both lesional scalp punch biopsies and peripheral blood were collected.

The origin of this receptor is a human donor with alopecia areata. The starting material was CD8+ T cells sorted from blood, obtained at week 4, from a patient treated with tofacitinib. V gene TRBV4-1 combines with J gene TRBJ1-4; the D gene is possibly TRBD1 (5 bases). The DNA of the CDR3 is TGCGCCAGCAGCCAAGTCGGGGGGGTCGAGGAAAAACTGTTTTTT. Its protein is CASSQVGGVEEKLFF.